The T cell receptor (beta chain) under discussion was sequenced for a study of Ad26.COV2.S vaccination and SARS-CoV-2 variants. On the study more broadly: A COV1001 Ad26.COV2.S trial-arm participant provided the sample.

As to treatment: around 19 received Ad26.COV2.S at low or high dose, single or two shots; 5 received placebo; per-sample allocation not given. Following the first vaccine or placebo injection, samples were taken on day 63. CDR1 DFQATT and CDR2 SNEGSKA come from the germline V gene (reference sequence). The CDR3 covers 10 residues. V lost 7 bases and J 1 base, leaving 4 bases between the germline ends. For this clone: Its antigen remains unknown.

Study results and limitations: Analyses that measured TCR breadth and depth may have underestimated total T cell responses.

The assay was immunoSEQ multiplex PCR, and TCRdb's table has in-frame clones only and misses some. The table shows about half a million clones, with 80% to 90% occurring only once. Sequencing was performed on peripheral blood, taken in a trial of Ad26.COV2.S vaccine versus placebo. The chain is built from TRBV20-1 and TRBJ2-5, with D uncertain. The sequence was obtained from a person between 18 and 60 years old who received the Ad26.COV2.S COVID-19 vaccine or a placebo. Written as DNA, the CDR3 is TGCAGTGAAATCCAAGAGACCCAGTACTTC. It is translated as CSEIQETQYF.